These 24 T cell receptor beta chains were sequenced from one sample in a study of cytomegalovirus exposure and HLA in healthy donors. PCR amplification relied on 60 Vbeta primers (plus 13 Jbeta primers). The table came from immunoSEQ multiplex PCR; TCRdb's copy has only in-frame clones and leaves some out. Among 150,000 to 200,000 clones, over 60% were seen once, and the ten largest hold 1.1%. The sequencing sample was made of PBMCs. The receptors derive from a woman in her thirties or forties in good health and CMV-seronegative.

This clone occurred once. The CDR3 DNA reads as TGTGCCAGCAGCCATAGCGGGACCTCCTACAATGAGCAGTTCTTC. It encodes CASSHSGTSYNEQFF. This chain links TRBV14 with TRBJ2-1; TRBD2 matches at 8 bases. V shed 3 bases, J shed 0 bases, and the junction held 1 base outside the gene matches. Germline V gene lookup returns CDR1 SGHDN and CDR2 FVKESK. The CDR3 covers 15 residues.

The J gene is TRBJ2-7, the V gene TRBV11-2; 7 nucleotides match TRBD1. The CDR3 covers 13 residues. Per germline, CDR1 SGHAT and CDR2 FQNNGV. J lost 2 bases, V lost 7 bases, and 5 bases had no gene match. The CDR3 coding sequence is TGTGCCAGCACTAGGGACAGAACCTACGAGCAGTACTTC. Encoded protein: CASTRDRTYEQYF.

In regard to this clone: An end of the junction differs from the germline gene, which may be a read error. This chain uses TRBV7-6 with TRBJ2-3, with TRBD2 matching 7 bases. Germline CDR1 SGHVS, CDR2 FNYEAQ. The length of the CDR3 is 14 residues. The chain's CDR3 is CASSLARTSTTQSF. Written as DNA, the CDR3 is TGTGCCAGCAGCTTAGCTAGGACTAGTACTACGCAGTCTTTT.

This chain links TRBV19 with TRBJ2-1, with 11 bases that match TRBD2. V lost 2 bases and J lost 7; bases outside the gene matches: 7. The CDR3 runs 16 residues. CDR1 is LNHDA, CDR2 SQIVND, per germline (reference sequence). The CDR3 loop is CASSIRPGLADNEQFF. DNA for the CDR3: TGTGCCAGTAGTATAAGGCCGGGACTAGCGGATAATGAGCAGTTCTTC.

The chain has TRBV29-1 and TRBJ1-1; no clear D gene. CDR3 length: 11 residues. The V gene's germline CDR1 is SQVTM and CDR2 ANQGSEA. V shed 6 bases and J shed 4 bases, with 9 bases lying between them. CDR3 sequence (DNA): TGCAGCGTCAAGGAGGCCACTGAAGCTTTCTTT. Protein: CSVKEATEAFF.

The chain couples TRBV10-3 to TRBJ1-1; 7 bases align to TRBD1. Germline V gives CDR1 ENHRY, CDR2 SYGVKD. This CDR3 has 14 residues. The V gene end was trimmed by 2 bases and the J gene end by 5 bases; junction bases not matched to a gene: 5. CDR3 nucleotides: TGTGCCATCAGTGAGGACAGGGAGTCTACTGAAGCTTTCTTT. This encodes CAISEDRESTEAFF.

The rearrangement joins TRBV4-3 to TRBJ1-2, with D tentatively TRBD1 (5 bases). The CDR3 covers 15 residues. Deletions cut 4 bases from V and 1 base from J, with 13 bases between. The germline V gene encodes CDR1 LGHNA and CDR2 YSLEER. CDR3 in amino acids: CASSPSWGLNYGYTF. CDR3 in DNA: TGCGCCAGCAGCCCCTCTTGGGGCCTTAACTATGGCTACACCTTC.

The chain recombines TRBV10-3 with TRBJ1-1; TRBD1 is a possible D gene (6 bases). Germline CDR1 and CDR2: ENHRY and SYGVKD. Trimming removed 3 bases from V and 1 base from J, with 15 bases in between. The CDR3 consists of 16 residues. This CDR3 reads CAISEISQGPNTEAFF. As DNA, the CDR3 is TGTGCCATCAGTGAAATTTCTCAGGGGCCGAACACTGAAGCTTTCTTT.

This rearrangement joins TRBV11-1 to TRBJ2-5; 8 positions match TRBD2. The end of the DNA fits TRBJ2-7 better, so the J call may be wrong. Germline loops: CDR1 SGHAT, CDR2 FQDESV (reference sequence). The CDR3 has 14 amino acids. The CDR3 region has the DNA TGTGCCAGCAGCTGGGCTAGCGGGCGATACGAGCAGTACTTC. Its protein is CASSWASGRYEQYF.

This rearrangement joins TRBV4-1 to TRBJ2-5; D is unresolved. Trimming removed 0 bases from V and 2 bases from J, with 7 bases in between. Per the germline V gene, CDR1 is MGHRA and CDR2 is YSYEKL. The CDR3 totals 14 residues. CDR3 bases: TGCGCCAGCAGCCAAGATCCACAGCAAGAGACCCAGTACTTC. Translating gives CASSQDPQQETQYF.

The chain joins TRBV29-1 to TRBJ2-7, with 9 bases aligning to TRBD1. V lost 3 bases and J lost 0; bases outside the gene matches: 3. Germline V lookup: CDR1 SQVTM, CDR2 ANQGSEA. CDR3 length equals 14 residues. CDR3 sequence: CSVEPGQGSYEQYF. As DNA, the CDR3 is TGCAGCGTTGAGCCGGGACAGGGCTCCTACGAGCAGTACTTC.

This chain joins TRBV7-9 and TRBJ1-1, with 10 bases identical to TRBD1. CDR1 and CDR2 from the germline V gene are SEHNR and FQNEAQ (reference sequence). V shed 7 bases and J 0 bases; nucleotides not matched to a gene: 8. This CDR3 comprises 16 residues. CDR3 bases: TGTGCCAGCACGACCGACAGGGGGCCTTTGAACACTGAAGCTTTCTTT. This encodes CASTTDRGPLNTEAFF.

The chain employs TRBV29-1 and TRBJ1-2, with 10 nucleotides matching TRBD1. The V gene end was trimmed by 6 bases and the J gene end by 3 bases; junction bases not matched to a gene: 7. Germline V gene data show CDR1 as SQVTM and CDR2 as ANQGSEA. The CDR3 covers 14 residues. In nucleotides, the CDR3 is TGCAGCGTCGGTCGGACAGGGGGGGACTATGGCTACACCTTC. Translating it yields CSVGRTGGDYGYTF.

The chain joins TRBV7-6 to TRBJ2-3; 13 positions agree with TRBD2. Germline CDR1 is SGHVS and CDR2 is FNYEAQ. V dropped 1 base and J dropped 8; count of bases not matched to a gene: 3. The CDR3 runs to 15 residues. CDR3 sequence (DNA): TGTGCCAGCAGCTTAGAGGGACTAGCGGGGATTACGCAGTATTTT. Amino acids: CASSLEGLAGITQYF.

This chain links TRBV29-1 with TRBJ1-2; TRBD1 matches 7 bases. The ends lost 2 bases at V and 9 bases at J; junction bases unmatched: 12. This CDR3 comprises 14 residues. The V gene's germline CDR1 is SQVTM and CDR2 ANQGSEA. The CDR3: CSVESGDRVGRYTF. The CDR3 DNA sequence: TGCAGCGTTGAAAGTGGTGACAGGGTCGGGCGCTACACCTTC.

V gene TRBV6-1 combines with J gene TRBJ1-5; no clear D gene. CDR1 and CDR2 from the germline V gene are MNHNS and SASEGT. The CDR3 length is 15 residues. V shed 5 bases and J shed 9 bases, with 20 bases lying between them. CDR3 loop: CASSSLRVSEGPQHF. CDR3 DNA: TGTGCCAGCAGTTCCCTCCGGGTATCCGAGGGGCCCCAGCATTTT.

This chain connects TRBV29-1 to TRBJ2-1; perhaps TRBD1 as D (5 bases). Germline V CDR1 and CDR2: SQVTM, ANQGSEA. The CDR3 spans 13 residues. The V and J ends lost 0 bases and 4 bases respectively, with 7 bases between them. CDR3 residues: CSVEDRVYNEQFF. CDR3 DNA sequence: TGCAGCGTTGAAGACAGGGTATACAATGAGCAGTTCTTC.

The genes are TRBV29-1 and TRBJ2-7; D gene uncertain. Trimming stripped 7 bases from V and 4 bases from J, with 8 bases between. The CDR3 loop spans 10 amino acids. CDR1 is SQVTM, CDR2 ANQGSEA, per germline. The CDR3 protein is CSALNYEQYF. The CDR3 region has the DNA TGCAGCGCCCTAAATTACGAGCAGTACTTC.

CDR3 DNA: TGTGCCAGCAGCCGACCTTCCGGGACAGGGTCCTCTGGGGCCAACGTCCTGACTTTC. Its translation: CASSRPSGTGSSGANVLTF. The chain joins TRBV13 to TRBJ2-6, with 9 bases aligning to TRBD1. The V gene end was trimmed by 5 bases and the J gene end by 0 bases; junction bases not matched to a gene: 11. The CDR3 covers 19 residues. CDR1 is PRHDT and CDR2 is FYEKMQ in the germline V gene (reference sequence).

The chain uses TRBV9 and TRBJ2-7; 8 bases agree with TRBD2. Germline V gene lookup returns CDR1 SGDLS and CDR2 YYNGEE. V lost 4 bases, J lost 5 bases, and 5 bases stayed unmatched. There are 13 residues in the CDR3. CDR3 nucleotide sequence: TGTGCCAGCAGCCTGACTAGCGCCCACGAGCAGTACGTC. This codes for CASSLTSAHEQYV.

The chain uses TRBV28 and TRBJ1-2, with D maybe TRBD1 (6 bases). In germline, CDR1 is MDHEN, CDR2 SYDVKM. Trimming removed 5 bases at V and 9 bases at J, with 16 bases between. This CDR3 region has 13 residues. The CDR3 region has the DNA TGTGCCAGCAGTCTCGAGGGGGTTTTACGCTACACCTTC. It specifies CASSLEGVLRYTF.

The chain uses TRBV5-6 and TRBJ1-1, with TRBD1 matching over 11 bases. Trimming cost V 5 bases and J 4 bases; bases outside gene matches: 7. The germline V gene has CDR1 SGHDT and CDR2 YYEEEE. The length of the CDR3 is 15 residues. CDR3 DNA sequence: TGTGCCAGCAGATACGCCGGGACAGGGGGCACTGAAGCTTTCTTT. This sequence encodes CASRYAGTGGTEAFF.

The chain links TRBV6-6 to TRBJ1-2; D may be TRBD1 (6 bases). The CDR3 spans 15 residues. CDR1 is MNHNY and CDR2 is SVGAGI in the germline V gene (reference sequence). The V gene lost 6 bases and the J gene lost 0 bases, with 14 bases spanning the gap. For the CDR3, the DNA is TGTGCCAGCAGAGATCCCAGGGGAGCTAACTATGGCTACACCTTC. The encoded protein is CASRDPRGANYGYTF.

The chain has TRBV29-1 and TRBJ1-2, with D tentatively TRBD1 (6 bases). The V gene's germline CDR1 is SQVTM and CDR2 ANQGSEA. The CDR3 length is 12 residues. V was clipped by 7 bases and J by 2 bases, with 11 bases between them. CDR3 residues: CSATDSNYGYTF. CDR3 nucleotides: TGCAGCGCCACGGACAGCAACTATGGCTACACCTTC. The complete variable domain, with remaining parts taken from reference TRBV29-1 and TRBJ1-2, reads SAVISQKPSRDICQRGTSLTIQCQVDSQVTMMFWYRQQPGQSLTLIATANQGSEATYESGFVIDKFPISRPNLTFSTLTVSNMSPEDSSIYLCSATDSNYGYTFGSGTRLTVV.